In this sample, the clone carrying this T cell receptor beta chain turned up once. The data originate from a study of blood T cell repertoires in COVID-19. The CDR3 is made up of 16 amino acids. From germline, CDR1 is LNHDA and CDR2 SQIVND (reference sequence). Trimming removed 6 bases at V and 0 bases at J, with 12 bases between. Libraries were prepared by immunoSEQ multiplex PCR; TCRdb keeps only in-frame clonotypes and omits some of them. The sample lists around 250,000 clones; around 86% were seen once. This TCR derives from a woman aged 50 to 60 who had recovered from COVID-19. J is TRBJ2-6 and V is TRBV19; D gene unclear. The sequencing sample was made of PBMCs or T cells enriched from blood (not recorded which). The CDR3 nucleotides are TGTGCCAGTAGGGCAGGCTTAGGCTCTGGGGCCAACGTCCTGACTTTC. Its protein is CASRAGLGSGANVLTF.